The text below deals with one T cell receptor beta chain. Clones were sequenced by immunoSEQ multiplex PCR, and TCRdb holds only the in-frame ones, with some missing. The sample includes 15,000 to 20,000 clones, 81% seen only once; the top ten take 5% to 5.5%. These data are taken from a study of CD4+ T cells in melanoma. The specimen was cells from a culture (not recorded whether cultured in vitro). The sequence was collected from a human donor with melanoma.

As DNA, the CDR3 is TGTGCCAGAAGCGTTACAGGGAATCAAACCGGGGAGCTGTTTTTT. Its translation is CARSVTGNQTGELFF. This chain connects TRBV5-3 to TRBJ2-2, with D possibly TRBD1 on 6 matching bases. TRBV5-3 counts as an open reading frame of uncertain function. The CDR3 has 15 residues. The germline V and J ends were trimmed by 4 bases and 5 bases, with 15 bases remaining between them.